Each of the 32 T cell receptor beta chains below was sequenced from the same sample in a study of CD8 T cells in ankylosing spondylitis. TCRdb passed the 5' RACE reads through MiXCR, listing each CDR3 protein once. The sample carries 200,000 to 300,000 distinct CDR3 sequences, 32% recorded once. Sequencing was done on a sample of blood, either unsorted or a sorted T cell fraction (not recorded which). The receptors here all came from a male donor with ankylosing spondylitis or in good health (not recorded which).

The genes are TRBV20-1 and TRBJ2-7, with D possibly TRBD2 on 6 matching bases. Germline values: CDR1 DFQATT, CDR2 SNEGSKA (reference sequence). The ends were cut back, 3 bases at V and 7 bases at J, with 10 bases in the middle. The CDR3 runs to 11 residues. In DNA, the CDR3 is TGCAGTGCTAGCGGGGGAGAAGAGCAGTACTTC. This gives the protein CSASGGEEQYF.

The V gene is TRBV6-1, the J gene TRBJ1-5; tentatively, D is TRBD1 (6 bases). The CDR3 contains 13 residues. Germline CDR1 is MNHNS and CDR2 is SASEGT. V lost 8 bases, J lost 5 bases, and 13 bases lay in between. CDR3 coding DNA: TGTGCCAGCCAGAACAGGGCTGATCAGCCCCAGCATTTT. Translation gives CASQNRADQPQHF.

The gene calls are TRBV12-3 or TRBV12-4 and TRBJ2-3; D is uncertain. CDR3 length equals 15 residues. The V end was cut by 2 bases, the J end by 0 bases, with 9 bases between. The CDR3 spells CASSLTAPSTDTQYF. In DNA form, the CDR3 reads TGTGCCAGCAGTTTAACGGCCCCTAGCACAGATACGCAGTATTTT.

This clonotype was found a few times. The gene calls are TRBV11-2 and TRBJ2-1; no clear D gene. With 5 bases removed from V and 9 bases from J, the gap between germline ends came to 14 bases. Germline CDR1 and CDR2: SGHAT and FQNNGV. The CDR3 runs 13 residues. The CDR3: CASSRRRPFEQFF. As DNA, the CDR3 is TGTGCCAGCAGCCGCCGAAGGCCCTTTGAGCAGTTCTTC.

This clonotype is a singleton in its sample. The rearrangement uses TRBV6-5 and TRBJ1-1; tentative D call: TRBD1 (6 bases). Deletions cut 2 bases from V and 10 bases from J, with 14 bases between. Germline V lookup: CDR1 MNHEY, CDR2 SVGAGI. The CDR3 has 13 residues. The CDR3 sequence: CASSYGTGFGAFF. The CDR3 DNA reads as TGTGCCAGCAGTTACGGAACAGGGTTTGGAGCTTTCTTT.

The CDR3 DNA reads as TGTGCCAGCAGCCCCGGTGACAGGGTATTTTCACCCCTCCACTTT. Translating it yields CASSPGDRVFSPLHF. The chain carries TRBV12-3 or TRBV12-4 and TRBJ1-6; 7 bases align to TRBD1. After removal of 6 bases from V and 9 bases from J, the junction contained 11 bases not matched to a gene. This CDR3 is 15 amino acids long.

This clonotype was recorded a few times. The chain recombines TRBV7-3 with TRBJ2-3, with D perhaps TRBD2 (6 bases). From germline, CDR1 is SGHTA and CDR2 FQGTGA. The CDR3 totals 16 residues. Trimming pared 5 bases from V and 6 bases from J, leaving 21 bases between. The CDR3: CASSPNPGSGGDTQYF. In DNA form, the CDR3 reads TGTGCCAGCAGCCCAAACCCGGGATCAGGAGGGGATACGCAGTATTTT.

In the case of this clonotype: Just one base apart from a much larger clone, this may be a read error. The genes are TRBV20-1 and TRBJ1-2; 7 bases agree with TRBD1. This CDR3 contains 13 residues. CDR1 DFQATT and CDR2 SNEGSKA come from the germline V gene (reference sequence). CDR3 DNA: TGCAGTGCCACAGGGGTAGCTAACTATGGCTTCACCTTC. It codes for CSATGVANYGFTF.

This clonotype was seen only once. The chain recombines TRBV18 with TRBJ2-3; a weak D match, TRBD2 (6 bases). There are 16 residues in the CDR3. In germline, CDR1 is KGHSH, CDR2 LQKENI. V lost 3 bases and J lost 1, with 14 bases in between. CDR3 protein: CASSPSLATGTDTQYF. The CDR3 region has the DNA TGTGCCAGCTCACCCTCACTAGCAACGGGCACAGATACGCAGTATTTT.

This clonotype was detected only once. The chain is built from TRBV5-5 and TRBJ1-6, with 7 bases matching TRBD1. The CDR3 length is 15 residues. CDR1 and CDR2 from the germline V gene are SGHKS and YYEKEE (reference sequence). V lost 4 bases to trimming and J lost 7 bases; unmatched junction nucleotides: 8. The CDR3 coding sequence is TGTGCCAGCAGCCCCGACAGGGCGCCGAATTCACCCCTCCACTTT. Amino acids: CASSPDRAPNSPLHF.

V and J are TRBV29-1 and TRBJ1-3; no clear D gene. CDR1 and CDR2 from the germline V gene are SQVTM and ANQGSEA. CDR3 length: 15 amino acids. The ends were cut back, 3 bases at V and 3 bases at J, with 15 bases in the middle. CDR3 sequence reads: CSVEDPGGLGNTIYF. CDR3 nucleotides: TGCAGCGTTGAGGACCCCGGCGGTCTTGGAAACACCATATATTTT. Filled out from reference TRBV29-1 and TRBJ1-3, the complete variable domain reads SAVISQKPSRDICQRGTSLTIQCQVDSQVTMMFWYRQQPGQSLTLIATANQGSEATYESGFVIDKFPISRPNLTFSTLTVSNMSPEDSSIYLCSVEDPGGLGNTIYFGEGSWLTVV.

The CDR3 coding sequence is TGCGCCAGCAGCTTGTTTCAGGGGATTGGCACCGGGGAGCTGTTTTTT. Its translation: CASSLFQGIGTGELFF. J is TRBJ2-2 and V is TRBV5-1, with D possibly matching TRBD1 (6 bases). The CDR3 spans 16 residues. V shed 1 base and J shed 4 bases, with 14 bases lying between them. Germline CDR1 SGHRS, CDR2 YFSETQ.

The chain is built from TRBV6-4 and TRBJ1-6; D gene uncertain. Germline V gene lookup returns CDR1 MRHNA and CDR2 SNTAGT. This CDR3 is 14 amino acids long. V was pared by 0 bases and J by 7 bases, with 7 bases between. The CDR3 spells CASSDSPQNSPLHF. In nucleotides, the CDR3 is TGTGCCAGCAGTGACTCGCCACAGAATTCACCCCTCCACTTT.

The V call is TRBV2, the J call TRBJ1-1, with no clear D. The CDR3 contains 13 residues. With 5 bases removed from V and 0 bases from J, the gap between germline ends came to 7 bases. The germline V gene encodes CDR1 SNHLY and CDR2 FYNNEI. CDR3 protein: CASSYAMNTEAFF. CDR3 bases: TGTGCCAGCAGTTACGCTATGAACACTGAAGCTTTCTTT.

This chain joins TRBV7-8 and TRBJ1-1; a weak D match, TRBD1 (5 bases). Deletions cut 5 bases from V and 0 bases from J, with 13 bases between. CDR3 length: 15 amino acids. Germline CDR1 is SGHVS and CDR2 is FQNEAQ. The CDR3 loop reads CASSLQGQVNTEAFF. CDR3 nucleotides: TGTGCCAGCAGCCTCCAAGGACAAGTGAACACTGAAGCTTTCTTT.

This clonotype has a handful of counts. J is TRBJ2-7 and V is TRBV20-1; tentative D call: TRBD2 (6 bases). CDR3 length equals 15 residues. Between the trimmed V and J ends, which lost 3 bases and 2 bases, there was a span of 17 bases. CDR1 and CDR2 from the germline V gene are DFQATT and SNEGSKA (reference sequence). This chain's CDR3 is CSARDRLGKAYEQYF. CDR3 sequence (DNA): TGCAGTGCTAGGGACCGACTAGGGAAAGCCTACGAGCAGTACTTC.

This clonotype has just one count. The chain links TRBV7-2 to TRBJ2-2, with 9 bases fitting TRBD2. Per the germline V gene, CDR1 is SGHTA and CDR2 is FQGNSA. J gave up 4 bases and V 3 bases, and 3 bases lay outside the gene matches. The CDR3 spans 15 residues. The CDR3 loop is CASSFGGGGTGELFF. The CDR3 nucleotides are TGTGCCAGCAGCTTTGGCGGGGGGGGCACCGGGGAGCTGTTTTTT.

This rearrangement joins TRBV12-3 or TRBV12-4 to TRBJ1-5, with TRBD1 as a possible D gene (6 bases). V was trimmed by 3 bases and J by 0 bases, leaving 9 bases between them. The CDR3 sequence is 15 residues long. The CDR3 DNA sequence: TGTGCCAGCAGTTTCACAGGGCATAGCAATCAGCCCCAGCATTTT. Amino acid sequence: CASSFTGHSNQPQHF.

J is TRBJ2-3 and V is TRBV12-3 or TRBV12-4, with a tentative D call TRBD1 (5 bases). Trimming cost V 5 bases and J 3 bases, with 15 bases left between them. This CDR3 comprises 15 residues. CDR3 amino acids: CASSAQGFRTDTQYF. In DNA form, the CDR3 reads TGTGCCAGCAGTGCGCAGGGTTTCCGGACAGATACGCAGTATTTT.

CDR3 DNA: TGTGCCAGCAGCTTAGGTACAGGCTCCATCCTCTACGAGCAGTACTTC. Encoded protein: CASSLGTGSILYEQYF. The chain recombines TRBV11-2 with TRBJ2-7; maybe TRBD1 (5 bases). CDR3 size: 16 residues. With 1 base removed from V and 3 bases from J, the gap between germline ends came to 16 bases. Germline lookup yields CDR1 SGHAT and CDR2 FQNNGV.

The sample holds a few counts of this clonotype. The CDR3 loop is CSVVLASGANVLTF. The CDR3, as DNA: TGCAGCGTTGTTCTCGCCTCTGGGGCCAACGTCCTGACTTTC. V gene TRBV29-1 combines with J gene TRBJ2-6; D unresolved. Germline values: CDR1 SQVTM, CDR2 ANQGSEA. The CDR3 sequence is 14 residues long. Trimming pared 4 bases from V and 0 bases from J, leaving 7 bases between. The full variable domain, in which reference TRBV29-1 and TRBJ2-6 provide the parts outside the CDR3, is SAVISQKPSRDICQRGTSLTIQCQVDSQVTMMFWYRQQPGQSLTLIATANQGSEATYESGFVIDKFPISRPNLTFSTLTVSNMSPEDSSIYLCSVVLASGANVLTFGAGSRLTVL.

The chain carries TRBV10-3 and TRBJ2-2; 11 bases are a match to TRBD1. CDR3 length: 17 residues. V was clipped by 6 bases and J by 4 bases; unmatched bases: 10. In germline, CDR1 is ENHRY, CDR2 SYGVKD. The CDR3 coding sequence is TGTGCCATCAGAGGCCGGGACAGGGGGGAAGGCACCGGGGAGCTGTTTTTT. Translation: CAIRGRDRGEGTGELFF.

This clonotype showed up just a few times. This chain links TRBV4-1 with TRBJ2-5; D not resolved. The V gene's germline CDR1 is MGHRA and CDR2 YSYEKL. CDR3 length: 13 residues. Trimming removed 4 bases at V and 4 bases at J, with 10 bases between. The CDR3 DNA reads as TGCGCCAGCAGCCCCGCAGCCCTAGAGACCCAGTACTTC. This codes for CASSPAALETQYF.

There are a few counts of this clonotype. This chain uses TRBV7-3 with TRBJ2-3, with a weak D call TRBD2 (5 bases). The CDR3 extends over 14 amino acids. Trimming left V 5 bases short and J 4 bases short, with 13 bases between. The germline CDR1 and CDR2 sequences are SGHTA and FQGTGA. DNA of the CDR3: TGTGCCAGCAGCGCGACTGGAGGCCCAGATACGCAGTATTTT. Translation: CASSATGGPDTQYF.

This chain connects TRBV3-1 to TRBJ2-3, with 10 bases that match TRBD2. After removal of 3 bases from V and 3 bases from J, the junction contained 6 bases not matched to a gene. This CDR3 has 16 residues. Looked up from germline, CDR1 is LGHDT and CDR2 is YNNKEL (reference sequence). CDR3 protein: CASSHPGLASTDTQYF. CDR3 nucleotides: TGTGCCAGCAGCCATCCGGGACTAGCGTCAACAGATACGCAGTATTTT.

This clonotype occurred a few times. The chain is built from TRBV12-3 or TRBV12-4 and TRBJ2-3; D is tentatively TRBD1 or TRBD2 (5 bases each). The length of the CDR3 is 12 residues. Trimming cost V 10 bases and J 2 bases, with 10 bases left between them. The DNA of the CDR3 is TGTGCCACTTCGGGGCCCACAGATACGCAGTATTTT. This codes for CATSGPTDTQYF.

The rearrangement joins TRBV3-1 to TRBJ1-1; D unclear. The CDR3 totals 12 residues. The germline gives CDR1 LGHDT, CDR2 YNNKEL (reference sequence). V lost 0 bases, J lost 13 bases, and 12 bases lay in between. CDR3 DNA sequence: TGTGCCAGCAGCCAAGAACGAGGGAGGGATTTCTTT. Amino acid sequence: CASSQERGRDFF.

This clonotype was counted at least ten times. CDR3: CSARPSTDTQYF. As DNA, the CDR3 is TGCAGTGCTAGACCAAGCACAGATACGCAGTATTTT. The V call is TRBV20-1, the J call TRBJ2-3, with D uncertain. CDR1 and CDR2 (germline): DFQATT, SNEGSKA (reference sequence). CDR3 length equals 12 residues. Trimming pared 2 bases from V and 0 bases from J, leaving 3 bases between.

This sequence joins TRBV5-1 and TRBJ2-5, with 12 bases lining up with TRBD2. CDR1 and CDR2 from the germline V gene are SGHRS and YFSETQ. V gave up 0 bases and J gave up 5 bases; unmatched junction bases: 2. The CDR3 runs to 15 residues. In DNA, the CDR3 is TGCGCCAGCAGCTTGGGGACTAGCGGGGCGGAGACCCAGTACTTC. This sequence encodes CASSLGTSGAETQYF.

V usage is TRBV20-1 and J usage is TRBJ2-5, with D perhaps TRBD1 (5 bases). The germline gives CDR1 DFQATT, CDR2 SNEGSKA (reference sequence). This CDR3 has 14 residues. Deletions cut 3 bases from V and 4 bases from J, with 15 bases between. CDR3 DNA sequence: TGCAGTGCTAGGGGGCCGAAGCTTGGAGAGACCCAGTACTTC. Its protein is CSARGPKLGETQYF.

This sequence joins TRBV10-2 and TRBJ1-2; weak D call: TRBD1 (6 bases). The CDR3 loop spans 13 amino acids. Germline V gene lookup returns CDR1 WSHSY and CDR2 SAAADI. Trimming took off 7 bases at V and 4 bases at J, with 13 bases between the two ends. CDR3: CASNLGGAYGYTF. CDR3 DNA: TGCGCCAGCAACCTCGGGGGCGCCTATGGCTACACCTTC.

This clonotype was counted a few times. CDR3 region: CATSGPTGRGYGYTF. CDR3 in DNA: TGTGCCACCAGCGGACCGACAGGGAGAGGCTATGGCTACACCTTC. V usage is TRBV15 and J usage is TRBJ1-2; the match to TRBD1 covers 7 bases. The germline CDR1 and CDR2 sequences are LNHNV and YYDKDF (reference sequence). The CDR3 has 15 residues. V was clipped by 5 bases and J by 4 bases; unmatched bases: 10.